A selection of T cell receptor beta chains follows, all from one sample in a study of shared clonotypes between healthy human individuals. Repertoires were generated with immunoSEQ multiplex PCR, while TCRdb's copy carries only in-frame clones and drops some. The sample records millions of clones, approximately 94% being singletons. The sample was naive CD4+ T cells sorted from blood. The receptor set was obtained from a man aged 18 to 29 in good health. CDR3s include the opening cysteine and the closing phenylalanine or tryptophan. A D gene is named only where the DNA matches it firmly. The size field is filled for only some rows; it gives once, few, many or a size class.

>NA|TRBV6-1|TRBJ2-5|NA
TGTGCCAGCAGGCTACAGGGGACTCAGACCCAGTACTTC
CASRLQGTQTQYF
>TRBD1|TRBV13|TRBJ1-1|NA
TGTGCCAGCAGCAACGATCGGACAGGCCCGAACACTGAAGCTTTCTTT
CASSNDRTGPNTEAFF
>TRBD1|TRBV27|TRBJ1-2|NA
TGTGCCAGCAGTGCCGACAGGGCGGGGGGCTACACCTTC
CASSADRAGGYTF
>NA|TRBV7-8|TRBJ2-2|once
TGTGCCAGCAGCTCAAAATCGCTGAGGGGCACCGGGGAGCTGTTTTTT
CASSSKSLRGTGELFF
>NA|TRBV21-1|TRBJ1-6|once
TGTGCCAGCAGCCTAGGGCGGTATAATTCACCCCTCCACTTT
CASSLGRYNSPLHF
>NA|TRBV9|TRBJ1-6|NA
TGTGCCAGCAGCGTAGATGGAGGTTCACCCCTCCACTTT
CASSVDGGSPLHF
>TRBD1|TRBV5-8|TRBJ2-2|once
TGTGCCAGCAGCTTAAAGACAGGGGGATTCAACGGGGAGCTGTTTTTT
CASSLKTGGFNGELFF
>NA|TRBV30|TRBJ1-1|NA
TGTGCCTGGAGTGTTCGAGGGAACACTGAAGCTTTCTTT
CAWSVRGNTEAFF
>NA|TRBV7-2|TRBJ2-7|NA
TGTGCCAGCAGCTTAGCACAGACGAGCTCCTACGAGCAGTACTTC
CASSLAQTSSYEQYF
>TRBD2|TRBV7-8|TRBJ2-7|NA
TGTGCCAGCAGCCAACTAGCGGTCTACGAGCAGTACTTC
CASSQLAVYEQYF
>NA|TRBV7-2|TRBJ2-1|once
TGTGCCAGCAGCAGAGGATTTAGCTCCTACAATGAGCAGTTCTTC
CASSRGFSSYNEQFF
>TRBD1|TRBV7-9|TRBJ2-3|NA
TGTGCCAGCAGCACCCAGGGGGCTCATAGTACGCAGTATTTT
CASSTQGAHSTQYF
>NA|TRBV7-2|TRBJ2-5|once
TGTGCCAGCAGCTTATCTCTGGAGACCCAGTACTTC
CASSLSLETQYF
>NA|TRBV15|TRBJ1-4|NA
TGTGCCACCAGCAGAGATGGGGTTACTACGGCAACTAATGAAAAACTGTTTTTT
CATSRDGVTTATNEKLFF
>NA|TRBV4-3|TRBJ2-7|NA
TGCGCCAGCAGCCAAGGTGCCGGGTTTAGCTCCTACGAGCAGTACTTC
CASSQGAGFSSYEQYF
>NA|TRBV27|TRBJ1-6|NA
TGTGCCAGCAGGAAATCAGCGACAGATCGCAATAATTCACCCCTCCACTTT
CASRKSATDRNNSPLHF
>NA|TRBV6-6|TRBJ1-5|NA
TGTGCCAGCCGATTCGGACAAAGCAATCAGCCCCAGCATTTT
CASRFGQSNQPQHF
>NA|TRBV10-3|TRBJ1-2|NA
TGTGCCATCAGTCCCCTCGCGGCAGATAACTATGGCTACACCTTC
CAISPLAADNYGYTF
>TRBD2|TRBV7-2|TRBJ2-5|NA
TGTGCCAGCAGCTTAGTTGCGGGAGTCCCAGAGACCCAGTACTTC
CASSLVAGVPETQYF
>NA|TRBV6-5|TRBJ1-2|NA
TGTGCCAGCAGCCTTAAAGGGCCGAACTATGGCTACACCTTC
CASSLKGPNYGYTF
>NA|TRBV7-2|TRBJ2-7|NA
TGTGCCAGCAGCTTAGTGGCGCGGGCCACCTACGAGCAGTACTTC
CASSLVARATYEQYF
>NA|TRBV18|TRBJ2-1|once
TGTGCCAGCTCACTACTGATGGGGGGGCTCAATGAGCAGTTCTTC
CASSLLMGGLNEQFF
>TRBD1|TRBV5-1|TRBJ1-1|NA
TGCGCCAGCAGCTTGTCGACAGGGGGCGAGACTGAAGCTTTCTTT
CASSLSTGGETEAFF
>NA|TRBV28|TRBJ2-6|NA
TGTGCCAGCAGCTCCCGATTCTCTGGGGCCAACGTCCTGACTTTC
CASSSRFSGANVLTF
>TRBD1|TRBV19|TRBJ2-3|NA
TGTGCCAGTAGTCCCCAGACAGGGGGCGGCACAGATACGCAGTATTTT
CASSPQTGGGTDTQYF
>TRBD2|TRBV4-1|TRBJ2-3|NA
TGCGCCAGCAGCCAGCTGGGCACTAGCGGGGGGGCAGATACGCAGTATTTT
CASSQLGTSGGADTQYF
>NA|TRBV19|TRBJ1-5|NA
TGTGCCAGTAACACTCAGGGCGTAAGCAATCAGCCCCAGCATTTT
CASNTQGVSNQPQHF
>TRBD1|TRBV6-5|TRBJ2-1|NA
TGTGCCAGCAGCGCAGGGGGCGGGGCCAATGAGCAGTTCTTC
CASSAGGGANEQFF
>NA|TRBV19|TRBJ2-5|NA
TGTGCCAGTAGTGACCCGGCACCGGGCCGACCAGAGACCCAGTACTTC
CASSDPAPGRPETQYF
>NA|TRBV6-1|TRBJ2-3|NA
TGTGCCAGCAGTGGGAGGGCTGTAGATACGCAGTATTTT
CASSGRAVDTQYF
>NA|TRBV27|TRBJ2-2|NA
TGTGCCAGCAGTCCACGGACTACGAACACCGGGGAGCTGTTTTTT
CASSPRTTNTGELFF
>TRBD2|TRBV29-1|TRBJ2-3|NA
TGCAGCGTTGAAGATCGTCGGGTCCTTAGGGGAGGGTCAGATACGCAGTATTTT
CSVEDRRVLRGGSDTQYF
>TRBD1|TRBV7-2|TRBJ1-2|NA
TGTGCCAGCAGCTTAGCCCTACAGGGGTTAGACTATGGCTACACCTTC
CASSLALQGLDYGYTF
>NA|TRBV30|TRBJ1-2|NA
TGTGCCTGGGGCCAGGGGAAGAACTATGGCTACACCTTC
CAWGQGKNYGYTF
>NA|TRBV7-2|TRBJ2-2|NA
TGTGCCAGCAGCTTATTGGGTAACACCGGGGAGCTGTTTTTT
CASSLLGNTGELFF
>TRBD1|TRBV18|TRBJ2-3|NA
TGTGCCAGCTCACCGAAGCGGCAGGGGGCAGATACGCAGTATTTT
CASSPKRQGADTQYF
>NA|TRBV9|TRBJ1-1|NA
TGTGCCAGCAGCGTAGAGGGGGGACCCACTGAAGCTTTCTTT
CASSVEGGPTEAFF
>TRBD1|TRBV5-1|TRBJ2-7|NA
TGCGCCAGCAGCTTGACAGGGGCTACCTACGAGCAGTACTTC
CASSLTGATYEQYF
>NA|TRBV14|TRBJ2-7|NA
TGTGCCAGCGGCTGGGCAGGGCGATCCTACGAGCAGTACTTC
CASGWAGRSYEQYF
>NA|TRBV5-1|TRBJ2-5|once
TGCGCCAGCAGCCCTATAACCCAAGAGACCCAGTACTTC
CASSPITQETQYF
>TRBD1|TRBV6-6|TRBJ2-2|NA
TGTGCCAGCAGTTACAGTAGGACAGGGAACACCGGGGAGCTGTTTTTT
CASSYSRTGNTGELFF
>TRBD1|TRBV5-1|TRBJ1-5|NA
TGCGCCAGCAGCCCCTCGACAGGGGGCAATAGCAATCAGCCCCAGCATTTT
CASSPSTGGNSNQPQHF